This TCR beta chain was identified in a study of technical replicates of blood from several donors. This clone was seen only once. Assay used: immunoSEQ multiplex PCR; TCRdb lists only in-frame clones, some missing. Of about 76,000 clones in the sample, approximately 94% were seen once. Trimming took off 4 bases at V and 6 bases at J, with 3 bases between the two ends. Germline V gene data show CDR1 as SGHTA and CDR2 as FQGNSA. CDR3 size: 11 residues. This chain uses TRBV7-2 with TRBJ1-4; D uncertain. The sample consisted of T cells isolated from PBMCs. This clonotype was obtained from a human donor in good health. The CDR3 here is CASSSYEKLFF. CDR3 nucleotide sequence: TGTGCCAGCAGCTCATATGAAAAACTGTTTTTT. Using reference TRBV7-2 and TRBJ1-4 for the parts outside the CDR3, the full variable domain is GAGVSQSPSNKVTEKGKDVELRCDPISGHTALYWYRQSLGQGLEFLIYFQGNSAPDKSGLPSDRFSAERTGGSVSTLTIQRTQQEDSAVYLCASSSYEKLFFGSGTQLSVL.